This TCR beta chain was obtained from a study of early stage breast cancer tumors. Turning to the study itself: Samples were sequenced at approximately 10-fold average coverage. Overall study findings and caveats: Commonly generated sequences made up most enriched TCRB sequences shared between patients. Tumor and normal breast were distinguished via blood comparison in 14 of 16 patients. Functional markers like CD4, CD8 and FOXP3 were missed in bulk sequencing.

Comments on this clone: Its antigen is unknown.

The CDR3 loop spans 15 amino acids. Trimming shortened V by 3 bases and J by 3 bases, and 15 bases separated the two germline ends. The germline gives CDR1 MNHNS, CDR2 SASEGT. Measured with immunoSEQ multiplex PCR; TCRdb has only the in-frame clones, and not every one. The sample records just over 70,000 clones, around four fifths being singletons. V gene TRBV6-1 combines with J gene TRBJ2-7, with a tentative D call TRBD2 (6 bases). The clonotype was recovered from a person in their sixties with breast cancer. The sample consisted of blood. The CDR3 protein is CASSESPGLHYEQYF. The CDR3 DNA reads TGTGCCAGCAGTGAGTCTCCGGGACTTCACTACGAGCAGTACTTC.